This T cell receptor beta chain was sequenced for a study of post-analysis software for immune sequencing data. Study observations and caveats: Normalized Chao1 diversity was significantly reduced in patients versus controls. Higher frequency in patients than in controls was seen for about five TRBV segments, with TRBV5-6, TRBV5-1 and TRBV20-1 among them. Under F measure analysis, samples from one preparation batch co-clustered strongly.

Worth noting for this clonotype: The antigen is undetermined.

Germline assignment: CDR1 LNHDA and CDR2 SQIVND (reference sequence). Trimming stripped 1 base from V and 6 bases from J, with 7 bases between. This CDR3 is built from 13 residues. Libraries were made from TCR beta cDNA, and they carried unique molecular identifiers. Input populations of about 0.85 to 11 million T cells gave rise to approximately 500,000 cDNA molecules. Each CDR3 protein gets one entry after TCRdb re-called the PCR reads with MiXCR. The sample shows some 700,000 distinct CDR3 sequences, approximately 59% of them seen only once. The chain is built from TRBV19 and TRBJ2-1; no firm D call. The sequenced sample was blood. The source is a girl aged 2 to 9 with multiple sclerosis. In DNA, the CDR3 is TGTGCCAGTAGTATAGGGACGTTCAATGAGCAGTTCTTC. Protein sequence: CASSIGTFNEQFF.